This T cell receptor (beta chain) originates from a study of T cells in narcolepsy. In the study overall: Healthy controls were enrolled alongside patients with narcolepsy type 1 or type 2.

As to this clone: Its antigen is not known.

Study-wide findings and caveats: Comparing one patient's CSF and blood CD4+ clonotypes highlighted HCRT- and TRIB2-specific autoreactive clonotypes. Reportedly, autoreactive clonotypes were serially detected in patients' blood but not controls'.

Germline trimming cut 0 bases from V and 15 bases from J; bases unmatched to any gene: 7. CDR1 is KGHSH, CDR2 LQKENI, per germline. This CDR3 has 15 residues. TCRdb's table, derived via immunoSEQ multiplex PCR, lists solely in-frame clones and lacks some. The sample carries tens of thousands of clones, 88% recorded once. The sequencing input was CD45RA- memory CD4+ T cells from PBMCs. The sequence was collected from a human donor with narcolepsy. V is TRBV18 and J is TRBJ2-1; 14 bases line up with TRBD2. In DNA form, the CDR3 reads TGTGCCAGCTCACCACCTGGACTAGCGGGAGGTCTTTTGTTCTTC. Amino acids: CASSPPGLAGGLLFF.